A single T cell receptor (beta chain) is shown here with its context. Its antigen remains unidentified. The CDR3 is 17 amino acids. Germline V lookup: CDR1 LGHNA, CDR2 YSLEER. J gave up 8 bases and V 0 bases, and 11 bases lay outside the gene matches. These data come from a study of beta chain features in type 1 diabetes. Study as a whole: Age, gender and cell yields were alike across patients and healthy donors.

Study conclusions and caveats: It was possible that PCR favored shorter templates, equally so in patients and controls. TCRB CDR3s from Type 1 diabetes patients were moderately but significantly shorter in all four CD4+ subsets.

Sequencing targeted expressed TCRB transcripts, as all isolated RNA had been reverse transcribed. Data came from immunoSEQ multiplex PCR; TCRdb stores just in-frame clones and leaves some out. The sample lists about 650,000 clones, 12% occurring once. Using CD45RO/CCR7/CD25/CD127/CD95/CD27, CD4+ naive, central memory, regulatory and stem cell-like memory cells were sorted. Material: naive CD4+ T cells from blood. This chain uses TRBV4-3 with TRBJ1-4; 8 nucleotides align to TRBD1. This TCR was sampled from a man aged 30-40 years with type 1 diabetes. The CDR3 loop reads CASSQERTGTGWEKLFF. In DNA form, the CDR3 reads TGCGCCAGCAGCCAAGAGCGCACCGGGACAGGTTGGGAAAAACTGTTTTTT.